The clone carrying this T cell receptor beta chain has at least ten counts. The antigen remains undetermined. Selection for sequencing was limited to patients who had shown CD8+CD57+ cell expansion by flow cytometry. By the time of blood sampling, patients had still received no therapy. For CDR3 and TCR beta VDJ profiling, genomic DNA was the template used. MiXCR, applied by TCRdb to the reads, yields one record per CDR3 protein. The sample records over 150,000 distinct CDR3 sequences, over 50% being singletons. This record comes from a study of CD8+CD57+ T cells in acquired aplastic anemia. In the study overall: Across the sorted CD4+ and CD8+ cells, DNA amounts averaged about 3.2 ug. Study-level points and caveats: Overlap between patients and controls comprised 25 to 30 CD8+ CDR3 sequences. Simpson's diversity of CD8+ cells was not significantly different in patients compared with controls.

The germline gives CDR1 MNHNS, CDR2 SASEGT. The CDR3 has 15 residues. Deletions cut 0 bases from V and 8 bases from J, with 16 bases between. The receptor comes from a human donor with aplastic anemia. The chain uses TRBV6-1 and TRBJ1-2; D not resolved. The source material was sorted CD4+, CD8+, or CD8+CD57+ T cells (not recorded which) from PBMCs. The chain's CDR3 is CASSEARVRSKGYTF. DNA for the CDR3: TGTGCCAGCAGTGAAGCGCGGGTCAGATCGAAGGGCTACACCTTC.